The entry that follows covers one T cell receptor beta chain sequence. Antigen: not known. Sequencing used immunoSEQ multiplex PCR; TCRdb keeps in-frame clones, though not all of them. The sample lists 130,000 to 150,000 clones; over 80% were seen once. The data were taken from a study of T cell responses to AZD1222 COVID-19 vaccine. Findings and caveats of the study: Most donors were white British and more were female, and clonal diversity was possibly underestimated. An increase in Spike-specific TCR breadth and depth was observed after two AZD1222 doses.

The CDR3 runs 13 residues. Germline loops: CDR1 SGDLS, CDR2 YYNGEE. V lost 4 bases and J lost 9, with 11 bases in between. The input for sequencing was peripheral blood, taken on day 0 of MenACWY control vaccination. This receptor was identified in an adult in good health. The chain employs TRBV9 and TRBJ1-6, with no clear D. The CDR3 is CASSTAGLSPLHF. Written as DNA, the CDR3 is TGTGCCAGCAGCACCGCCGGTCTTTCACCCCTCCACTTT.